These 18 T cell receptor beta chains were sequenced from one sample in a study of blood T cells in healthy people across ages. Primers used in a second PCR of roughly 7 to 12 cycles were a sample-barcoded 5' primer and a J-beta primer mix. TCRdb reanalysed the 5' RACE reads using MiXCR and keeps one entry per CDR3 protein. The table records 600,000 to 1,000,000 distinct CDR3 sequences, 55% to 75% of them present only once. Specimen: blood. The origin of the receptors is a young man in good health.

The rearrangement uses TRBV9 and TRBJ2-1; D uncertain. Germline V gene sequence: CDR1 SGDLS, CDR2 YYNGEE. CDR3 length: 15 residues. Trimming left V 3 bases short and J 7 bases short, with 17 bases between. Written as DNA, the CDR3 is TGTGCCAGCAGCGCCGGACGAGCACCTCTGAATGAGCAGTTCTTC. Amino acid sequence: CASSAGRAPLNEQFF. Supplemented by reference TRBV9 and TRBJ2-1, the full variable domain reads DSGVTQTPKHLITATGQRVTLRCSPRSGDLSVYWYQQSLDQGLQFLIQYYNGEERAKGNILERFSAQQFPDLHSELNLSSLELGDSALYFCASSAGRAPLNEQFFGPGTRLTVL.

The genes are TRBV20-1 and TRBJ1-5; TRBD1 matches 7 bases. V shed 3 bases and J 6 bases; nucleotides not matched to a gene: 5. The length of the CDR3 is 13 residues. Germline CDR1 reads DFQATT; CDR2 reads SNEGSKA (reference sequence). Written as DNA, the CDR3 is TGCAGTGCTAGGTCCACAGGGGTTCAGCCCCAGCATTTT. Protein: CSARSTGVQPQHF.

The chain links TRBV7-2 to TRBJ2-1; perhaps TRBD1 as D (7 bases). The germline gives CDR1 SGHTA, CDR2 FQGNSA. The CDR3 has 16 residues. The V end lost 2 bases, the J end lost 3 bases, and 14 bases lay between the germline ends. The CDR3 is CASSLFRGVNYNEQFF. The CDR3 region has the DNA TGTGCCAGCAGCTTATTCAGGGGGGTAAACTACAATGAGCAGTTCTTC.

The rearrangement joins TRBV6-2 or TRBV6-3 to TRBJ2-1; 11 bases map to TRBD2. Germline V gene lookup returns CDR1 MNHEY and CDR2 SVGEGT. The CDR3 is made up of 15 amino acids. V was clipped by 4 bases and J by 9 bases; unmatched bases: 8. This chain's CDR3 is CASSSGGLAELEQFF. CDR3 coding DNA: TGTGCCAGCAGTTCAGGGGGACTAGCGGAGCTTGAGCAGTTCTTC.

The chain has TRBV7-9 and TRBJ2-1; 9 bases fit TRBD2. The CDR3 has 15 amino acids. Germline trimming cut 1 base from V and 5 bases from J; bases unmatched to any gene: 3. The germline V gene encodes CDR1 SEHNR and CDR2 FQNEAQ (reference sequence). The CDR3 here is CASSLGRGGNNEQFF. In DNA form, the CDR3 reads TGTGCCAGCAGCTTAGGGCGGGGGGGCAACAATGAGCAGTTCTTC.

This clonotype was detected a few times. This chain uses TRBV5-1 with TRBJ2-7; 8 positions agree with TRBD1. Germline lookup yields CDR1 SGHRS and CDR2 YFSETQ. The CDR3 loop spans 14 amino acids. With 2 bases clipped from V and 3 bases from J, the junction kept 4 bases outside the gene matches. CDR3 coding DNA: TGCGCCAGCAGCTTCGGGACAGGAGTCTACGAGCAGTACTTC. Its protein product is CASSFGTGVYEQYF.

The rearrangement links TRBV7-8 to TRBJ2-7; D may be TRBD2 (6 bases). Trimming shortened V by 1 base and J by 2 bases, and 12 bases separated the two germline ends. There are 15 residues in the CDR3. The germline CDR1 and CDR2 sequences are SGHVS and FQNEAQ. CDR3 loop: CASSLERTITYEQYF. As DNA, the CDR3 is TGTGCCAGCAGCTTAGAGCGGACTATCACCTACGAGCAGTACTTC.

This chain connects TRBV28 to TRBJ2-3, with TRBD2 matching 8 bases. Germline CDR1 reads MDHEN; CDR2 reads SYDVKM. CDR3 length equals 15 residues. Losses at the gene ends were 8 bases for V and 1 base for J; bases not matched to a gene: 8. This CDR3 reads CASLPGGPGTDTQYF. The CDR3 DNA sequence: TGTGCCAGCCTTCCGGGGGGGCCCGGCACAGATACGCAGTATTTT. Together with reference TRBV28 and TRBJ2-3, the CDR3 gives the full variable domain: DVKVTQSSRYLVKRTGEKVFLECVQDMDHENMFWYRQDPGLGLRLIYFSYDVKMKEKGDIPEGYSVSREKKERFSLILESASTNQTSMYLCASLPGGPGTDTQYFGPGTRLTVL.

This rearrangement joins TRBV20-1 to TRBJ2-4; 9 bases line up with TRBD2. The tail of the sequence fits TRBJ2-7 better, so the J call may be wrong. CDR3 length: 13 amino acids. CDR1 is DFQATT and CDR2 is SNEGSKA in the germline V gene (reference sequence). CDR3 in amino acids: CSAISGSAYEQYF. DNA of the CDR3: TGCAGTGCTATTAGCGGGAGCGCCTACGAGCAGTACTTC.

Notes on this clonotype: Just one base apart from a much larger clone, this may be a read error. The CDR3: CGVEVAGVQETQYF. In nucleotides, the CDR3 is TGCGGCGTTGAAGTGGCGGGAGTCCAAGAGACCCAGTACTTC. This rearrangement joins TRBV29-1 to TRBJ2-5; 7 bases agree with TRBD2. CDR1 and CDR2 (germline): SQVTM, ANQGSEA. CDR3 length: 14 residues.

This clonotype was detected a few times. The chain combines TRBV11-2 with TRBJ2-2, with TRBD1 identical over 8 bases. The CDR3 contains 16 residues. Germline CDR1 SGHAT, CDR2 FQNNGV. V dropped 5 bases and J dropped 0; count of bases not matched to a gene: 5. CDR3 in amino acids: CASSLRQGPNTGELFF. CDR3 DNA: TGTGCCAGCAGCCTCCGACAGGGGCCGAACACCGGGGAGCTGTTTTTT. The whole variable domain, filled in from reference TRBV11-2 and TRBJ2-2, reads EAGVAQSPRYKIIEKRQSVAFWCNPISGHATLYWYQQILGQGPKLLIQFQNNGVVDDSQLPKDRFSAERLKGVDSTLKIQPAKLEDSAVYLCASSLRQGPNTGELFFGEGSRLTVL.

V and J are TRBV20-1 and TRBJ2-1; 10 bases are a match to TRBD1. The trim removed 6 bases at V and 1 base at J, leaving 3 bases unmatched. The CDR3 is 14 amino acids. Per the germline V gene, CDR1 is DFQATT and CDR2 is SNEGSKA (reference sequence). Here the CDR3 reads CSAGTGESYNEQFF. The CDR3 DNA reads TGCAGTGCAGGGACAGGGGAGTCCTACAATGAGCAGTTCTTC.

The V and J genes are TRBV27 and TRBJ1-5, with a tentative D call TRBD1 (6 bases). Germline values: CDR1 MNHEY, CDR2 SMNVEV (reference sequence). The CDR3 extends over 16 amino acids. V was clipped by 6 bases and J by 0 bases, with 15 bases between them. CDR3 region: CASRPTGQLSNQPQHF. The CDR3 DNA reads TGTGCCAGCAGGCCAACCGGACAGCTTAGCAATCAGCCCCAGCATTTT.

V usage is TRBV15 and J usage is TRBJ2-1, with 10 positions matching TRBD2. From germline, CDR1 is LNHNV and CDR2 YYDKDF (reference sequence). V was clipped by 9 bases and J by 9 bases; unmatched bases: 8. This CDR3 has 13 amino acids. CDR3 sequence reads: CATRLAGYGEQFF. The CDR3 coding sequence is TGTGCCACGCGACTAGCGGGTTATGGTGAGCAGTTCTTC.

This chain joins TRBV11-2 and TRBJ2-6; no reliable D call. The CDR3 extends over 15 amino acids. The V end was cut by 1 base, the J end by 4 bases, with 8 bases between. Germline values: CDR1 SGHAT, CDR2 FQNNGV. The CDR3 protein is CASSLVVIGANVLTF. Here the CDR3 DNA reads TGTGCCAGCAGCTTAGTCGTCATCGGGGCCAACGTCCTGACTTTC.

This clonotype was recorded once. The chain is built from TRBV4-3 and TRBJ2-1; 8 bases are shared with TRBD2. V lost 0 bases, J lost 7 bases, and 5 bases stayed unmatched. Per the germline V gene, CDR1 is LGHNA and CDR2 is YSLEER. This CDR3 has 15 amino acids. The CDR3 loop is CASSQDGTSRNEQFF. The CDR3, as DNA: TGCGCCAGCAGCCAAGACGGGACTAGTAGGAATGAGCAGTTCTTC.

The V gene is TRBV9, the J gene TRBJ2-1; 8 positions agree with TRBD1. With 3 bases clipped from V and 7 bases from J, the junction kept 18 bases outside the gene matches. Looked up from germline, CDR1 is SGDLS and CDR2 is YYNGEE. The CDR3 is made up of 18 amino acids. CDR3 sequence: CASSAPVEGSGGRNEQFF. For the CDR3, the DNA is TGTGCCAGCAGCGCTCCAGTGGAGGGGTCAGGGGGCCGGAATGAGCAGTTCTTC.

The sample holds one count of this clonotype. The chain has TRBV3-1 and TRBJ1-2, with D hard to call. CDR3 length: 14 amino acids. The V end lost 1 base, the J end lost 7 bases, and 13 bases lay between the germline ends. The germline gives CDR1 LGHDT, CDR2 YNNKEL (reference sequence). As DNA, the CDR3 is TGTGCCAGCAGCCAAGGAGGTGAGGGTCGTGGCTACACCTTC. Protein product: CASSQGGEGRGYTF. The full variable domain, completed using reference TRBV3-1 and TRBJ1-2, is DTAVSQTPKYLVTQMGNDKSIKCEQNLGHDTMYWYKQDSKKFLKIMFSYNNKELIINETVPNRFSPKSPDKAHLNLHINSLELGDSAVYFCASSQGGEGRGYTFGSGTRLTVV.